A single sample is the source of the 20 T cell receptor beta chains below, sequenced in a study of T cell responses to AZD1222 COVID-19 vaccine. TCRdb's table, derived via immunoSEQ multiplex PCR, lists solely in-frame clones and lacks some. The sample carries 120,000 to 150,000 clones, about 90% recorded once. The sample here was peripheral blood, taken on day 0 of AZD1222 vaccination. Source of these receptors: an adult in good health.

This clone has only one observation. This chain links TRBV9 with TRBJ1-2; no reliable D call. Trimming took off 4 bases at V and 3 bases at J, with 13 bases between the two ends. CDR1 and CDR2 from the germline V gene are SGDLS and YYNGEE. The CDR3 runs 14 residues. The chain's CDR3 is CASSPSDGYYGYTF. The CDR3 DNA sequence: TGTGCCAGCAGCCCCTCTGACGGGTACTATGGCTACACCTTC. The full variable domain, its missing parts supplied by reference TRBV9 and TRBJ1-2, is DSGVTQTPKHLITATGQRVTLRCSPRSGDLSVYWYQQSLDQGLQFLIQYYNGEERAKGNILERFSAQQFPDLHSELNLSSLELGDSALYFCASSPSDGYYGYTFGSGTRLTVV.

The chain carries TRBV5-4 and TRBJ2-5; a possible D gene is TRBD2 (5 bases). CDR3 length: 13 amino acids. Germline loops: CDR1 SGHNT, CDR2 YYREEE (reference sequence). Trimming shortened V by 1 base and J by 5 bases, and 9 bases separated the two germline ends. CDR3 sequence: CASSLRPGETQYF. The DNA of the CDR3 is TGTGCCAGCAGCTTGCGGCCGGGGGAGACCCAGTACTTC. The full variable domain, with the rest looked up from reference TRBV5-4 and TRBJ2-5, is ETGVTQSPTHLIKTRGQQVTLRCSSQSGHNTVSWYQQALGQGPQFIFQYYREEENGRGNFPPRFSGLQFPNYSSELNVNALELDDSALYLCASSLRPGETQYFGPGTRLLVL.

Details on this clone: Other DNA sequences within the sample encode an identical CDR3. The V gene is TRBV15, the J gene TRBJ2-5; D is undetermined. CDR1 is LNHNV, CDR2 YYDKDF, per germline (reference sequence). The CDR3 runs 12 residues. The V gene lost 1 base and the J gene lost 5 bases, with 5 bases spanning the gap. The CDR3 bases are TGTGCCACCAGCAGAGGAGGTGAGACCCAGTACTTC. It specifies CATSRGGETQYF.

This clone was detected only once. This chain joins TRBV4-1 and TRBJ2-7, with D perhaps matching TRBD2 (5 bases). The V and J ends lost 4 bases and 3 bases respectively, with 13 bases between them. The CDR3 sequence is 14 residues long. The germline gives CDR1 MGHRA, CDR2 YSYEKL. The CDR3 loop reads CASSLWTEGYEQYF. For the CDR3, the DNA is TGCGCCAGCAGCCTCTGGACCGAGGGCTACGAGCAGTACTTC.

The chain joins TRBV5-1 to TRBJ2-3, with unresolved D. CDR1 is SGHRS, CDR2 YFSETQ, per germline. The V end was cut by 2 bases, the J end by 3 bases, with 16 bases between. CDR3 length: 16 residues. The chain's CDR3 is CASSFGSSSFTDTQYF. The CDR3, as DNA: TGCGCCAGCAGCTTCGGTAGCTCGAGTTTTACAGATACGCAGTATTTT.

The chain joins TRBV7-2 to TRBJ2-2, with D perhaps matching TRBD2 (6 bases). The germline V and J ends were trimmed by 7 bases and 4 bases, with 13 bases remaining between them. Germline V gene data show CDR1 as SGHTA and CDR2 as FQGNSA. The CDR3 is made up of 14 amino acids. CDR3: CASTRDSFTGELFF. The CDR3, as DNA: TGTGCCAGCACCCGGGACTCCTTCACCGGGGAGCTGTTTTTT.

This clone was counted a single time. The V and J genes are TRBV12-3 or TRBV12-4 and TRBJ1-1; 7 bases align to TRBD1. Trimming at V came to 3 bases and at J to 6 bases, leaving 1 base not matched to a gene. The CDR3 has 12 residues. CDR3 region: CASSFTGAEAFF. CDR3 nucleotide sequence: TGTGCCAGCAGTTTCACAGGGGCTGAAGCTTTCTTT.

The table lists this clone with a count of one. This chain uses TRBV28 with TRBJ1-1, with D unresolved. Germline assignment: CDR1 MDHEN and CDR2 SYDVKM. The CDR3 has 12 residues. Between the trimmed V and J ends, which lost 6 bases and 6 bases, there was a span of 11 bases. The DNA of the CDR3 is TGTGCCAGCAGCCAGTTAATTTCTGAAGCTTTCTTT. Residues: CASSQLISEAFF.

Concerning this clone: At the DNA level, this CDR3 is encoded by other sequences in the same sample as well. The CDR3 loop reads CAWSVINTEAFF. DNA of the CDR3: TGTGCCTGGAGTGTAATAAACACTGAAGCTTTCTTT. The gene calls are TRBV30 and TRBJ1-1; D ambiguous. Trimming cost V 0 bases and J 2 bases, with 4 bases left between them. CDR3 length equals 12 residues. Germline CDR1 GTSNPN, CDR2 SVGIG (reference sequence).

The chain couples TRBV10-3 to TRBJ2-3; the match to TRBD1 covers 8 bases. Unmatched junction bases numbered 2, after V lost 0 bases and J lost 6 bases. The germline CDR1 and CDR2 sequences are ENHRY and SYGVKD. The CDR3 consists of 14 residues. The CDR3 region has the DNA TGTGCCATCAGTGAGTCGACAGGGGCGGATACGCAGTATTTT. This encodes CAISESTGADTQYF.

The genes are TRBV6-5 and TRBJ2-1; TRBD2 is a possible D gene (5 bases). Trimming removed 0 bases from V and 7 bases from J, with 13 bases in between. The CDR3 is made up of 15 amino acids. Germline-derived CDR1 and CDR2 are MNHEY and SVGAGI. In nucleotides, the CDR3 is TGTGCCAGCAGTTACTCGTATCTAGCAGCGAATGAGCAGTTCTTC. It translates to CASSYSYLAANEQFF.

In DNA form, the CDR3 reads TGTGCCAGCCGCGTGGGCTACGAGCAGTACTTC. Residues: CASRVGYEQYF. The chain has TRBV6-5 and TRBJ2-7; D remains unclear. The CDR3 totals 11 residues. Trimming shortened V by 8 bases and J by 3 bases, and 8 bases separated the two germline ends. Germline lookup yields CDR1 MNHEY and CDR2 SVGAGI.

This clone was recorded only once. This sequence joins TRBV9 and TRBJ2-3, with 9 bases identical to TRBD1. Germline V gene data show CDR1 as SGDLS and CDR2 as YYNGEE. The V and J ends lost 3 bases and 4 bases, in that order; junction bases with no gene match: 6. This CDR3 comprises 15 residues. The CDR3 here is CASSGQGVSADTQYF. DNA for the CDR3: TGTGCCAGCAGCGGACAGGGGGTGAGCGCAGATACGCAGTATTTT.

The chain couples TRBV4-2 to TRBJ2-3; the D gene is possibly TRBD2 (6 bases). Germline CDR1 LGHNA, CDR2 YNFKEQ. This CDR3 has 17 amino acids. V lost 6 bases to trimming and J lost 4 bases, with 23 bases between them. The CDR3 DNA reads TGTGCCAGCAGAGAAGCGAGTGGGACTCCGATCGCAGATACGCAGTATTTT. Translating it yields CASREASGTPIADTQYF.

This clone was seen only once. V is TRBV4-3 and J is TRBJ2-4, with D tentatively TRBD2 (5 bases). The length of the CDR3 is 15 residues. The V gene's germline CDR1 is LGHNA and CDR2 YSLEER. Trimming left V 4 bases short and J 9 bases short, with 19 bases between. The CDR3 DNA reads TGCGCCAGCAGCCCCAGTGTCGGGGTGTCGGGCATTCAGTACTTC. Residues: CASSPSVGVSGIQYF.

This clone was seen a single time. This chain connects TRBV4-1 to TRBJ2-1; D is unclear. The germline V gene encodes CDR1 MGHRA and CDR2 YSYEKL. V was pared by 1 base and J by 8 bases, with 9 bases between. This CDR3 spans 13 amino acids. CDR3 nucleotide sequence: TGCGCCAGCAGCCAAGTACCGGAGTATGAGCAGTTCTTC. Protein: CASSQVPEYEQFF.

Only a few counts were recorded for this clone. V gene TRBV6-2 or TRBV6-3 combines with J gene TRBJ2-1; 7 bases are a match to TRBD2. CDR3 size: 14 residues. V gave up 0 bases and J gave up 4 bases; unmatched junction bases: 0. Looked up from germline, CDR1 is MNHEY and CDR2 is SVGEGT. The CDR3 DNA reads as TGTGCCAGCAGTTACTCGCGGGAGTACAATGAGCAGTTCTTC. It yields the protein CASSYSREYNEQFF.

The chain has TRBV3-1 (or the pseudogene TRBV3-2) and TRBJ1-1; D is possibly TRBD1 (6 bases). The V gene lost 1 base and the J gene lost 6 bases, with 12 bases spanning the gap. The CDR3 is made up of 14 amino acids. Germline CDR1 LGHDT, CDR2 YNNKEL (reference sequence). CDR3 in amino acids: CASSQGQGRAEAFF. The CDR3 region has the DNA TGTGCCAGCAGCCAAGGGCAGGGGAGGGCTGAAGCTTTCTTT.

The chain couples TRBV5-5 to TRBJ1-2; tentative D call: TRBD1 (5 bases). This CDR3 contains 14 residues. Germline V gene data show CDR1 as SGHKS and CDR2 as YYEKEE (reference sequence). With 1 base removed from V and 4 bases from J, the gap between germline ends came to 11 bases. CDR3 amino acids: CASSLIAGPYGYTF. The CDR3 DNA sequence: TGTGCCAGCAGCTTGATTGCAGGGCCCTATGGCTACACCTTC.

The gene calls are TRBV15 and TRBJ2-3, with 7 bases matching TRBD2. The CDR3 spans 14 residues. Per germline, CDR1 LNHNV and CDR2 YYDKDF (reference sequence). The V segment lost 5 bases and the J segment 5 bases; nucleotides outside the gene matches: 7. The CDR3 spells CATSYYASGDTQYF. As DNA, the CDR3 is TGTGCCACCAGCTATTACGCTAGCGGAGATACGCAGTATTTT.